A selection of T cell receptor beta chains follows, all from one sample in a study of human T cells and chemical hapten exposure. TCRdb redid the calling of the RACE reads with MiXCR, one entry per CDR3 protein. The sample lists more than 85,000 distinct CDR3 sequences; 11% were seen once. Material: whole blood, obtained in connection with sensitization to the hapten diphenylcyclopropenone (DPC). Receptors were obtained from a man in his forties with alopecia areata. Some clones in this sample may be carry-over from other donors' samples. Each CDR3 is given with its conserved first and last residue. A D gene is named only where the DNA matches it firmly. Not all rows give a size; the values are once, few, many and, for expanded clones, a class.

>TRBJ1-1|few|.|TRBV6-2/TRBV6-3
CASSYSNYQGNRKNTEAFF
TGTGCCAGCAGTTACTCGAATTATCAGGGTAATAGGAAGAACACTGAAGCTTTCTTT
>TRBJ2-5|few|TRBD1|TRBV29-1
CSVTDRAGWGTQYF
TGCAGCGTCACAGACAGGGCCGGATGGGGGACCCAGTACTTC
>TRBJ2-5|.|.|TRBV29-1
CSVSTRDLQYF
TGCAGCGTCTCAACCCGGGACCTCCAGTACTTC
>TRBJ2-4|many|TRBD1|TRBV5-4
CASSSGGGIQYF
TGTGCCAGCAGCTCAGGGGGCGGCATTCAGTACTTC
>TRBJ2-1|.|.|TRBV7-2
CASSKQQGASSYNEQFF
TGTGCCAGCAGCAAACAACAGGGCGCTAGCTCCTACAATGAGCAGTTCTTC
>TRBJ2-5|.|TRBD2|TRBV12-3/TRBV12-4
CASSSSAGGPGTQYF
TGTGCCAGCAGCTCCTCTGCGGGAGGGCCGGGGACCCAGTACTTC
>TRBJ2-6|few|.|TRBV3-1
CASSQDGRFSGANVLTF
TGTGCCAGCAGCCAGGACGGACGGTTCTCTGGGGCCAACGTCCTGACTTTC
>TRBJ1-2|many|.|TRBV19
CASSIRPQSGGRNMRYTF
TGTGCCAGTAGTATACGACCCCAATCCGGGGGAAGAAATATGCGATACACCTTC
>TRBJ2-1|.|TRBD2|TRBV24-1
CATSDWVAGGAEQFF
TGTGCCACCAGTGATTGGGTCGCGGGAGGGGCTGAGCAGTTCTTC
>TRBJ2-3|many|.|TRBV5-4
CASSLAGPDTQYF
TGTGCCAGCAGCTTGGCCGGCCCAGATACGCAGTATTTT
>TRBJ2-5|few|.|TRBV28
CASSAGGPETQYF
TGTGCCAGCAGCGCCGGGGGGCCGGAGACCCAGTACTTC
>TRBJ2-2|few|.|TRBV19
CASSISPLGVTGELFF
TGTGCCAGTAGTATATCCCCCCTCGGGGTAACCGGGGAGCTGTTTTTT
>TRBJ2-7|few|.|TRBV6-1
CASTPSTGNYEQYF
TGTGCCAGCACCCCATCAACGGGGAACTACGAGCAGTACTTC
>TRBJ1-1|.|TRBD1|TRBV20-1
CSAAYRGHTEAFF
TGCAGTGCTGCCTACAGGGGGCACACTGAAGCTTTCTTT
>TRBJ2-5|many|.|TRBV6-5
CASSYVGREETQYF
TGTGCCAGCAGTTACGTAGGCCGCGAAGAGACCCAGTACTTC
>TRBJ2-3|few|.|TRBV5-1
CASTSGTSTDTQYF
TGCGCCAGCACCTCCGGGACTAGCACAGATACGCAGTATTTT
>TRBJ2-1|many|.|TRBV9
CASSSRWASDEQFF
TGTGCCAGCAGCTCACGGTGGGCATCCGATGAGCAGTTCTTC
>TRBJ2-1|few|.|TRBV2
CASSGDRTFSRNEQFF
TGTGCCAGCAGTGGGGACCGGACCTTCAGCAGGAATGAGCAGTTCTTC
>TRBJ1-2|many|.|TRBV20-1
CSATPAGTDDHGYTF
TGCAGTGCCACCCCTGCCGGGACGGACGATCATGGCTACACCTTC
>TRBJ2-3|few|.|TRBV7-9
CASSQPASDTQYF
TGTGCCAGCAGCCAACCAGCATCGGATACGCAGTATTTT
>TRBJ1-1|few|.|TRBV20-1
CSAQRSPNTEAFF
TGCAGTGCTCAAAGGTCACCGAACACTGAAGCTTTCTTT
>TRBJ2-3|.|.|TRBV5-1
CASSLDQGSSTDTQYF
TGCGCCAGCAGCTTGGATCAGGGAAGTAGCACAGATACGCAGTATTTT
>TRBJ2-5|.|.|TRBV14
CASSPLGGVEGETQYF
TGTGCCAGCAGCCCCCTAGGGGGAGTCGAGGGAGAGACCCAGTACTTC
>TRBJ2-3|many|.|TRBV4-3
CASSQEATDTQYF
TGCGCCAGCAGCCAGGAGGCCACAGATACGCAGTATTTT
>TRBJ1-3|many|.|TRBV7-9
CASSGKRQISGNTIYF
TGTGCCAGCAGCGGAAAGAGACAGATCTCTGGAAACACCATATATTTT
>TRBJ2-2|.|TRBD2|TRBV27
CASSLGGLAGVLTGELFF
TGTGCCAGCAGTTTAGGGGGACTAGCGGGAGTGCTCACCGGGGAGCTGTTTTTT
>TRBJ1-3|many|.|TRBV7-2
CASSLGSSGNTIYF
TGTGCCAGCAGCTTAGGCAGCTCTGGAAACACCATATATTTT
>TRBJ2-1|.|.|TRBV28
CATSQWEGEQFF
TGTGCCACATCCCAGTGGGAAGGTGAGCAGTTCTTC
>TRBJ2-7|few|TRBD1|TRBV6-2/TRBV6-3
CASSYLTGQGLISYEQYF
TGTGCCAGCAGTTACCTGACTGGACAGGGGCTAATCTCCTACGAGCAGTACTTC
>TRBJ1-2|.|TRBD1|TRBV5-1
CASSSGGQGSGYTF
TGCGCCAGCAGCTCGGGGGGACAGGGATCTGGCTACACCTTC
>TRBJ2-1|.|TRBD2|TRBV5-1
CASSILAGANEQFF
TGCGCCAGCAGTATTCTAGCGGGAGCCAATGAGCAGTTCTTC
>TRBJ2-7|.|TRBD2|TRBV20-1
CSARDLSGLAGDYEQYF
TGCAGTGCTAGAGATCTGTCCGGACTAGCGGGAGATTACGAGCAGTACTTC
>TRBJ1-2|many|.|TRBV10-2
CASSDGGYYGYTF
TGCGCCAGCAGTGACGGGGGCTACTATGGCTACACCTTC
>TRBJ2-5|few|TRBD1|TRBV2
CASRGGQGVETQYF
TGTGCCAGCAGGGGAGGACAGGGGGTTGAGACCCAGTACTTC
>TRBJ2-1|few|TRBD2|TRBV11-2
CASSPRAGGPAEQFF
TGTGCCAGCAGCCCCAGGGCGGGAGGGCCGGCTGAGCAGTTCTTC
>TRBJ1-2|.|.|TRBV6-1
CASSEAKAELYYGYTF
TGTGCCAGCAGTGAAGCTAAGGCGGAACTCTATTATGGCTACACCTTC
>TRBJ1-1|once|TRBD1|TRBV12-3/TRBV12-4
CASSLIGTATEAFF
TGTGCCAGCAGTTTAATAGGGACAGCCACTGAAGCTTTCTTT
>TRBJ2-1|many|.|TRBV12-3/TRBV12-4
CASSFFGDEQFF
TGTGCCAGCAGTTTTTTTGGTGATGAGCAGTTCTTC
>TRBJ2-4|.|.|TRBV6-2/TRBV6-3
CASSYQRGNIQYF
TGTGCCAGCAGTTACCAGCGTGGCAACATTCAGTACTTC
>TRBJ2-5|few|.|TRBV5-1
CASSPGASGDLAQYF
TGCGCCAGCAGCCCGGGGGCTTCAGGGGATTTGGCCCAGTACTTC
>TRBJ2-1|few|TRBD2|TRBV28
CASSDFMGLAVYNEQFF
TGTGCCAGCAGTGACTTCATGGGACTAGCGGTCTACAATGAGCAGTTCTTC
>TRBJ2-7|.|TRBD1|TRBV29-1
CSVDDREGAYEQYF
TGCAGCGTTGATGACAGGGAAGGTGCCTACGAGCAGTACTTC
>TRBJ2-1|.|.|TRBV6-6
CASSYPGTAYNEQFF
TGTGCCAGCAGTTACCCCGGGACTGCGTACAATGAGCAGTTCTTC
>TRBJ2-3|few|TRBD2|TRBV7-9
CASNGPGLVSDTQYF
TGTGCCAGCAACGGACCGGGACTAGTCTCAGATACGCAGTATTTT
>TRBJ1-2|.|.|TRBV6-2/TRBV6-3
CAITGSGYGYTF
TGTGCCATAACAGGGTCGGGCTATGGCTACACCTTC
>TRBJ2-6|many|.|TRBV28
CATNSGANVLTF
TGTGCCACCAACTCTGGGGCCAACGTCCTGACTTTC